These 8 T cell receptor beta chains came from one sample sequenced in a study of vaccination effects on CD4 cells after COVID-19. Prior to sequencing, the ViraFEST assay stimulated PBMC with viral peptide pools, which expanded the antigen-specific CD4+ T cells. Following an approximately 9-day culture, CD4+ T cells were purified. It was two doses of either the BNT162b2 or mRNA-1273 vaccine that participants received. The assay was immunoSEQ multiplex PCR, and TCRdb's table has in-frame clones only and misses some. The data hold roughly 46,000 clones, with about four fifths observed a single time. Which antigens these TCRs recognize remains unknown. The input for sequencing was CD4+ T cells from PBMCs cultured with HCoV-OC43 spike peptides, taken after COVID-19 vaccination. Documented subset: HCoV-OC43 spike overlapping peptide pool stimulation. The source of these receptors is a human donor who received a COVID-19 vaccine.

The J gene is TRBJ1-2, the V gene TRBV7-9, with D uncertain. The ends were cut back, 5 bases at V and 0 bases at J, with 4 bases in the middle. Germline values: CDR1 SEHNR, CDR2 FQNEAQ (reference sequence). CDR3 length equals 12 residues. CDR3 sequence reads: CASSTTNYGYTF. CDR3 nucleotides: TGTGCCAGCAGCACGACTAACTATGGCTACACCTTC. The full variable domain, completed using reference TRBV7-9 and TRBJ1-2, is DTGVSQNPRHKITKRGQNVTFRCDPISEHNRLYWYRQTLGQGPEFLTYFQNEAQLEKSRLLSDRFSAERPKGSFSTLEIQRTEQGDSAMYLCASSTTNYGYTFGSGTRLTVV.

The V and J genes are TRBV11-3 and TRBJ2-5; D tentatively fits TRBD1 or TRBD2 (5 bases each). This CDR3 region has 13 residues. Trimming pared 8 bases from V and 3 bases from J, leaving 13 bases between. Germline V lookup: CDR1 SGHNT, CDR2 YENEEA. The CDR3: CASAPGPKETQYF. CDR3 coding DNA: TGTGCCAGCGCCCCGGGGCCAAAAGAGACCCAGTACTTC. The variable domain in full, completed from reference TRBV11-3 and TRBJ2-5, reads EAGVVQSPRYKIIEKKQPVAFWCNPISGHNTLYWYLQNLGQGPELLIRYENEEAVDDSQLPKDRFSAERLKGVDSTLKIQPAELGDSAVYLCASAPGPKETQYFGPGTRLLVL.

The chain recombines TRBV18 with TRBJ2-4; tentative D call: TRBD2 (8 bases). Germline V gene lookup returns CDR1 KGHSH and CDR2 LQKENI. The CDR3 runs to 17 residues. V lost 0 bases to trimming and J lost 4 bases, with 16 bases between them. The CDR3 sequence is CASSPPVIAGQKNIQYF. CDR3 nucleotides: TGTGCCAGCTCACCACCGGTGATAGCGGGACAGAAAAACATTCAGTACTTC. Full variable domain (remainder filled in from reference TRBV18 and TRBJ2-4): NAGVMQNPRHLVRRRGQEARLRCSPMKGHSHVYWYRQLPEEGLKFMVYLQKENIIDESGMPKERFSAEFPKEGPSILRIQQVVRGDSAAYFCASSPPVIAGQKNIQYFGAGTRLSVL.

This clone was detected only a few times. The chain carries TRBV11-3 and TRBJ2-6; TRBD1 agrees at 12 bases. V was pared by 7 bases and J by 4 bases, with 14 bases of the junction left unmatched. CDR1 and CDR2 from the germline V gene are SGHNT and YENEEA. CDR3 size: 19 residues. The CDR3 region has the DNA TGTGCCAGCATTACCCTACCGGGACAGGGGGCATTAGGGGCCAACGTCCTGACTTTC. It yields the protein CASITLPGQGALGANVLTF. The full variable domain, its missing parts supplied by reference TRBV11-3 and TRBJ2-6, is EAGVVQSPRYKIIEKKQPVAFWCNPISGHNTLYWYLQNLGQGPELLIRYENEEAVDDSQLPKDRFSAERLKGVDSTLKIQPAELGDSAVYLCASITLPGQGALGANVLTFGAGSRLTVL.

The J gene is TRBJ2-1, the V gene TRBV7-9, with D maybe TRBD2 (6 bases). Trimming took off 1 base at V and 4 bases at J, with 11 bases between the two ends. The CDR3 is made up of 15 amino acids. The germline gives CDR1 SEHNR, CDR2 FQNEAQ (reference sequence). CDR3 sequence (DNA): TGTGCCAGCAGCTTAGGGGAGGCGGGGTACAATGAGCAGTTCTTC. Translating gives CASSLGEAGYNEQFF.

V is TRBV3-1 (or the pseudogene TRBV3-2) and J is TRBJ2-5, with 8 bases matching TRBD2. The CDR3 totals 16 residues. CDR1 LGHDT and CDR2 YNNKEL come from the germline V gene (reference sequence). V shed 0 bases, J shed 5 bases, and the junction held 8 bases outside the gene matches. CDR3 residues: CASSQDGSGGVETQYF. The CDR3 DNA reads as TGTGCCAGCAGCCAAGATGGGTCGGGGGGGGTCGAGACCCAGTACTTC.

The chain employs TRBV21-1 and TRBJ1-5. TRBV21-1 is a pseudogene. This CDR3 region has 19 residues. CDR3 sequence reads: CASSKRLSREDYSNQPQHF. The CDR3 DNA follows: TGTGCCAGCAGCAAACGGTTATCCAGGGAAGACTATAGCAATCAGCCCCAGCATTTT.

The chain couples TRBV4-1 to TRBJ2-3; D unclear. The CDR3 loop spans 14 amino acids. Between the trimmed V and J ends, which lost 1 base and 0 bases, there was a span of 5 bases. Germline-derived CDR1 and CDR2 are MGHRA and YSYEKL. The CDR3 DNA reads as TGCGCCAGCAGCCAAGTATTGAGCACAGATACGCAGTATTTT. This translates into CASSQVLSTDTQYF.